The rows below give T cell receptor beta chains drawn from one sample of a study of blood T cells in healthy people across ages. A single record per CDR3 protein comes from TCRdb applying MiXCR to the 5' RACE reads. The sample includes about 650,000 distinct CDR3 sequences, 52% seen only once; the top ten take 13%. Sequenced material: blood. The source is a woman older than 75 in good health. Each CDR3 is given with its conserved first and last residue. Each record gives: D gene, J gene, clone size, V gene, CDR3 DNA, CDR3 protein. The D gene is left open where the match is weak. Clone size, where shown, is once, few, many, or a class for clones that have expanded.

TRBD1,TRBJ1-4,-,TRBV20-1,TGCAGTGCTAAGGACAGGGGTAATGAAAAACTGTTTTTT,CSAKDRGNEKLFF
-,TRBJ2-1,few,TRBV29-1,TGCAGCGTTGGGAGGGTGGGTAATGAGCAGTTCTTC,CSVGRVGNEQFF
-,TRBJ2-3,many,TRBV6-6,TGTGCCAGCGGCCCCGGGGTTGGGCAGTATTTT,CASGPGVGQYF
-,TRBJ2-5,-,TRBV5-1,TGCGCCAGCAGCTTGGGAGCCGGGGCCCAAGAGACCCAGTACTTC,CASSLGAGAQETQYF
-,TRBJ1-3,-,TRBV25-1,TGTGCCAGCAGTGATGGTAGAGGGCTCGGAAACACCATATATTTT,CASSDGRGLGNTIYF
TRBD1,TRBJ1-2,-,TRBV6-6,TGTGCCAGCAGCCCACCCCCGGGACAGGGGAACTATGGCTACACCTTC,CASSPPPGQGNYGYTF
-,TRBJ2-5,few,TRBV5-1,TGCGCCAGCAGCTCGAGGACGCCCCAAGAGACCCAGTACTTC,CASSSRTPQETQYF
TRBD2,TRBJ2-3,-,TRBV9,TGTGCCAGCAGCGTAGCTAGCGGGAACACAGATACGCAGTATTTT,CASSVASGNTDTQYF
-,TRBJ1-6,-,TRBV2,TGTGCCAGCAGTGAATCCCCCCTCCTCCACTTT,CASSESPLLHF
TRBD1,TRBJ1-1,-,TRBV20-1,TGCAGTGTTCCGGGACAGGGGGGGAACACTGAAGCTTTCTTT,CSVPGQGGNTEAFF
-,TRBJ2-7,many,TRBV10-3,TGTGCCATCAGTCGGACGGATTCCTACGAGCAGTACTTC,CAISRTDSYEQYF
TRBD1,TRBJ2-1,-,TRBV28,TGTGCCAGCAGCAAAGGGGGCAGGTCCTACAGTGAGCAGTTCTTC,CASSKGGRSYSEQFF
TRBD1,TRBJ1-1,few,TRBV6-1,TGTGCCTCTATGTGGACAGGTCGCACTGAAGCTTTCTTT,CASMWTGRTEAFF
-,TRBJ1-2,many,TRBV11-2,TGTGCCAGCAGCTTAGGCGGAGGGCGGTATGGCTACACCTTC,CASSLGGGRYGYTF
-,TRBJ2-4,-,TRBV9,TGTGCCAGCAGCGGTGGCCGGGAAAACATTCAGTACTTC,CASSGGRENIQYF
-,TRBJ1-5,-,TRBV10-3,TGTGCCATCAGTGAGGGCCCCCCCTCGGCTTTAAATCAGCCCCAGCATTTT,CAISEGPPSALNQPQHF
-,TRBJ1-2,many,TRBV2,TGTGCCAGCAGAGGCCGGGGGTCGATCTATGGCTACACCTTC,CASRGRGSIYGYTF
TRBD2,TRBJ2-1,many,TRBV6-5,TGTGCCAGCAGAGATCCGGGACTAGCGGCTAATGAGCAGTTCTTC,CASRDPGLAANEQFF
TRBD1,TRBJ1-2,once,TRBV5-6,TGTGCCAGCAGCTTGGGGAAAATGGGGACAGTAAGAGGCTACACCTTC,CASSLGKMGTVRGYTF
-,TRBJ2-2,few,TRBV18,TGTGCCAGCTCACCACAGTTCCAGACGGACGGGGAGCTGTTTTTT,CASSPQFQTDGELFF
-,TRBJ1-5,few,TRBV20-1,TGCAGTGCTGGAGGACAGCCCCAGCATTTT,CSAGGQPQHF
-,TRBJ2-1,many,TRBV7-9,TGTGCCAGCAGCTCCCATGCCACCGACTACAATGAGCAGTTCTTC,CASSSHATDYNEQFF
-,TRBJ2-2,-,TRBV27,TGTGCCAGCAGTTTTGTGGGGGGCCCGAACACCGGGGAGCTGTTTTTT,CASSFVGGPNTGELFF
TRBD2,TRBJ2-1,-,TRBV5-1,TGCGCCAGCAGCCTCCCGGGACTAGCCTGGAATGAGCAGTTCTTC,CASSLPGLAWNEQFF
-,TRBJ2-2,-,TRBV9,TGTGCCAGCGGCCCACGCGCCGGGGAGCTGTTTTTT,CASGPRAGELFF
-,TRBJ1-2,-,TRBV12-5,TGTGCTAGTGGCGAAGGGGGTCTTTATGGCTACACCTTC,CASGEGGLYGYTF